This T cell receptor (beta chain) was obtained from a study of OX40 agonist ivuxolimab in advanced cancers. In the study overall: Patients with hepatocellular carcinoma, melanoma, renal cell or head and neck cancer made up the dose-escalation patients.

Clones were read by immunoSEQ multiplex PCR, and TCRdb kept only the in-frame ones, dropping some. The sample includes some 70,000 clones, approximately 80% of them seen just once. V gave up 0 bases and J gave up 7 bases; unmatched junction bases: 11. CDR1 is KGHSH, CDR2 LQKENI, per germline. This CDR3 has 17 amino acids. This sample comprised CD4+ or CD8+ T cells sorted from blood, obtained in a trial of the OX40 agonist ivuxolimab. The sequence was obtained from an adult with an advanced solid tumor such as melanoma, head and neck, liver or kidney cancer. The chain employs TRBV18 and TRBJ2-2, with TRBD2 matching 7 bases. The CDR3 bases are TGTGCCAGCTCACCACCGTCGGGGAGGGCCCAAAACGGGGAGCTGTTTTTT. Encoded protein: CASSPPSGRAQNGELFF.